One sample yielded the 4 T cell receptor beta chains listed below, sequenced in a study of T cell repertoires in cytomegalovirus infection. No antigen is known for these receptors. TCRdb called the reads again in MiXCR, with one record for every CDR3 protein. The repertoire holds approximately 730,000 distinct CDR3 sequences, with roughly 33% as singletons. Sequences were derived from cultured PBMCs, sampled from culture after CMV antigen stimulation. These receptors originate from a human donor in good health (CMV status not recorded). Some clones in this sample may be carry-over from other donors' samples.

The sample holds one count of this clonotype. V and J are TRBV2 and TRBJ1-4; TRBD1 aligns across 8 bases. The V gene's germline CDR1 is SNHLY and CDR2 FYNNEI. CDR3 length: 17 amino acids. The ends lost 0 bases at V and 5 bases at J; junction bases unmatched: 8. The CDR3 spells CASSEAWSQGGNEKLFF. The DNA for the CDR3 is TGTGCCAGCAGTGAAGCTTGGTCACAGGGGGGGAATGAAAAACTGTTTTTT.

As regards this clonotype: Possible read error: a much larger clone is one base away. This chain uses TRBV7-6 with TRBJ1-3; 8 nucleotides match TRBD1. The germline V gene encodes CDR1 SGHVS and CDR2 FNYEAQ. CDR3 length: 16 amino acids. Trimming removed 1 base from V and 2 bases from J; junction bases left unmatched: 4. This chain's CDR3 is CASSLEQGAAGNTIYF. The CDR3 DNA reads as TGTGCCAGCAGCTTAGAGCAGGGGGCGGCTGGAAACACCATATATTTT.

This clonotype was counted only a few times. The chain carries TRBV18 and TRBJ1-2; the D is unclear. CDR1 is KGHSH, CDR2 LQKENI, per germline. The length of the CDR3 is 12 residues. Trimming removed 5 bases from V and 7 bases from J, with 11 bases in between. CDR3 coding DNA: TGTGCCAGCTCAACGAAGCTAGGTGGCTACACCTTC. Protein sequence: CASSTKLGGYTF.

This clonotype was seen only a few times. This chain links TRBV10-3 with TRBJ2-1; D not resolved. CDR1 is ENHRY and CDR2 is SYGVKD in the germline V gene. The V end was cut by 1 base, the J end by 6 bases, with 7 bases between. The CDR3 contains 13 residues. As DNA, the CDR3 is TGTGCCATCAGTGAGTTTGTGGGCAATGAGCAGTTCTTC. Translating it yields CAISEFVGNEQFF.